This T cell receptor (beta chain) was sequenced for a study of graft-versus-host responses after intestinal transplantation (dated by TCRdb to the early 2020s). With respect to the entire study: Recipients received multivisceral, liver-intestinal, or isolated intestinal transplants. Bulk TCR-beta CDR3 sequencing was used to track graft-versus-host and host-versus-graft alloreactive T cell clones in the graft, circulation and bone marrow after intestinal transplantation. Alloreactive clones were identified by sequencing pre-transplant mixed lymphocyte reaction products and comparing these products with unstimulated pre-transplant donor and recipient T cells. Anti-thymocyte globulin induction was given to all recipients, followed by maintenance tacrolimus and steroids for two to three years. Rather than being sequenced by the commercial service, samples from three later patients were sequenced in-house on an Illumina MiSeq and processed with MiXCR. A cohort of approximately 23 intestinal transplant recipients, including one retransplant, was enrolled, and a few patients lacking pretransplant specimens were excluded. Donor T cell macrochimerism was defined as a peak of at least 4% donor T cells among recipient peripheral blood mononuclear cells.

A note on this clone: The antigen it recognizes is unknown. Within one base of it there is no much larger clone, and no base qualities were kept. The sample holds other DNA sequences that translate to the same CDR3.

The time point label here, explained by the study, means: cells obtained before transplantation from donor or recipient. CD3+CD4+ and CD3+CD8+ populations were FACS-sorted from unstimulated pre-transplant donor and recipient cells taken from spleen or lymph nodes. Library creation used the immunoSEQ multiplex PCR assay. In most patients, genomic DNA was isolated using the Qiagen DNeasy Blood and Tissue Kit and sent frozen to Adaptive Biotechnologies for TCR sequencing. High-throughput TCR-beta CDR3 sequencing of genomic DNA from most patients was performed by Adaptive Biotechnologies. The original methods were these. Adaptive's ImmunoSEQ software was the source of the TCR sequencing data for approximately 18 patients, while a few other patients were processed with MiXCR and VDJtools. CD4 versus CD8 sorting errors were corrected by removing sequences found in both subsets at a frequency ratio below 5:1. CDR3 nucleotide sequences shared between donor and recipient were removed because the origin of such sequences could not be assigned. To be classed as alloreactive, a clone needed at least 2-fold expansion over unstimulated cells and a minimum CFSE-low frequency of 0.002% (template counts) or 0.001% (read counts). A clone was considered mappable if detected in the sequenced pre-transplant spleen, lymph node, or MLR CFSE-low populations of the donor or recipient. The cumulative frequency of alloreactive clones was calculated as a percentage of all sequences, weighted by copy number. Held by TCRdb, this immuneACCESS table contains in-frame sequences only and omits some clones. Under half of the omission traces to an unresolved V gene where checked; the cause of the rest is unknown. Clone size and V and J calls were adopted from that table, with D and trimming inferred from the DNA. The table for this sample lists 50,000 to 75,000 clones; 90% to 95% of them were counted only once. In total, the top ten clones hold roughly 0.4% of the sample.

CDR1 and CDR2, looked up from the germline V gene, are MNHEY and SVGAGI. The CDR3 numbers 15 residues from cysteine through phenylalanine. Of the read, only the CDR3 DNA is kept; its 45 bases are in frame from base 1. Trimming removed 6 bases from V and 1 base from J, leaving 15 bases between the germline ends. The investigation overall reported the following: Patients with donor T cell macrochimerism had high GvH to HvG T cell clonal ratios in their allografts. Conclusions were limited by the relatively low number and heterogeneity of intestinal transplant patients. GvH clones were detected in recipient bone marrow, and some appeared earlier in ileal mucosa or blood, consistent with an intestinal mucosal origin. Early after transplant, declines in HvG clones were associated with peak levels of circulating GvH clones.

The rearranged segments are TRBV6-5 and TRBJ1-2, with TRBD1 tentatively as D gene (5 bases match). The receptor was isolated from a human donor who was the organ donor for an intestinal transplant. The sequencing used unstimulated CD4+ T cells sorted from spleen or lymph node cells, collected before transplant. The base sequence is TGTGCCAGCAGGCCGACAGAAGCCCATAACTATGGCTACACCTTC. Its protein reads: CASRPTEAHNYGYTF.